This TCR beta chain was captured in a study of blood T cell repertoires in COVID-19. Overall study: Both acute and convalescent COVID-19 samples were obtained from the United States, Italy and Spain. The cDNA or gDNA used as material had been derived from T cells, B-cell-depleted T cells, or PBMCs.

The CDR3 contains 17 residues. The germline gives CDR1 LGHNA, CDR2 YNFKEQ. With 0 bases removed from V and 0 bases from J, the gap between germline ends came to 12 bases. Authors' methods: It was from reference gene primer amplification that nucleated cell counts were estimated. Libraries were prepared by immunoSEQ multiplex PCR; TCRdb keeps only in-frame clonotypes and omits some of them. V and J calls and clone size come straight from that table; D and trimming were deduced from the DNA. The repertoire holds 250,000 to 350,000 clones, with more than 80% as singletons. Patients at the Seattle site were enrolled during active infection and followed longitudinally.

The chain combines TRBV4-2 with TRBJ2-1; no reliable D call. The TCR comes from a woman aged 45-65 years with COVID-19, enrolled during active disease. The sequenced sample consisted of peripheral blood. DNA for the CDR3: TGTGCCAGCAGCCAAGAGGGCGCCGGAAGCTCCTACAATGAGCAGTTCTTC. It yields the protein CASSQEGAGSSYNEQFF.